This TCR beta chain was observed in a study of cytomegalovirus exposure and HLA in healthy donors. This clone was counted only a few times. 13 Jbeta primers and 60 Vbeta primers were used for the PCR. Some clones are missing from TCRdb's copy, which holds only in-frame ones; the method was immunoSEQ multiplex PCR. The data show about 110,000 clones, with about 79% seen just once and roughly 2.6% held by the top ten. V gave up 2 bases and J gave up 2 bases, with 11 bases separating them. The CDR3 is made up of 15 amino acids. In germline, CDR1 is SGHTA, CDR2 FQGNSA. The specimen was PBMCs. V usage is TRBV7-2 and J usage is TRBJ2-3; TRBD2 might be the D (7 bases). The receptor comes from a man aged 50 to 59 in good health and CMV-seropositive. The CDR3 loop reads CASSLRGGPTDTQYF. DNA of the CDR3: TGTGCCAGCAGCTTAAGGGGGGGGCCCACAGATACGCAGTATTTT.